Presented here are 8 T cell receptor beta chains from one specimen sequenced in a study of CD8+CD57+ T cells in acquired aplastic anemia. CD8+CD57+ cell expansion, shown by flow cytometry, had occurred in the patients selected for sequencing. Profiles of TCR beta VDJ and CDR3 were generated from a genomic DNA template. TCRdb re-called the reads with MiXCR, one entry per CDR3 protein. The table has just over 200,000 distinct CDR3 sequences, about 60% seen once. Input material: sorted CD4+, CD8+, or CD8+CD57+ T cells (not recorded which) from PBMCs. Source of these receptors: a human donor with aplastic anemia.

The rearrangement uses TRBV12-5 and TRBJ2-7; D gene uncertain. From germline, CDR1 is LGHNT and CDR2 FRNRAP. This CDR3 has 11 residues. Trimming shortened V by 3 bases and J by 3 bases, and 3 bases separated the two germline ends. CDR3 loop: CASGLIYEQYF. In nucleotides, the CDR3 is TGTGCTAGTGGTTTAATCTACGAGCAGTACTTC. Supplemented by reference TRBV12-5 and TRBJ2-7, the full variable domain reads DARVTQTPRHKVTEMGQEVTMRCQPILGHNTVFWYRQTMMQGLELLAYFRNRAPLDDSGMPKDRFSAEMPDATLATLKIQPSEPRDSAVYFCASGLIYEQYFGPGTRLTVT.

The V call is TRBV5-1, the J call TRBJ2-7; D is uncertain. The CDR3 sequence is 15 residues long. The germline V and J ends were trimmed by 3 bases and 6 bases, with 19 bases remaining between them. Germline assignment: CDR1 SGHRS and CDR2 YFSETQ. The CDR3: CASSSGPPRVLEQYF. The CDR3, as DNA: TGCGCCAGCAGCTCGGGCCCCCCTCGGGTACTCGAGCAGTACTTC. The full variable domain, completed using reference TRBV5-1 and TRBJ2-7, is KAGVTQTPRYLIKTRGQQVTLSCSPISGHRSVSWYQQTPGQGLQFLFEYFSETQRNKGNFPGRFSGRQFSNSRSEMNVSTLELGDSALYLCASSSGPPRVLEQYFGPGTRLTVT.

This clonotype was counted only a few times. The rearrangement uses TRBV7-8 and TRBJ2-7; perhaps TRBD1 as D (6 bases). Per germline, CDR1 SGHVS and CDR2 FQNEAQ. The CDR3 sequence is 14 residues long. V was cut by 4 bases and J by 1 base, with 11 bases left in between. The CDR3 DNA follows: TGTGCCAGCAGCTCGCAACAGGGTTCCTACGAGCAGTACTTC. Translating gives CASSSQQGSYEQYF.

This chain links TRBV19 with TRBJ1-6; D is unclear. The germline gives CDR1 LNHDA, CDR2 SQIVND (reference sequence). V was clipped by 8 bases and J by 7 bases, with 15 bases between them. The CDR3 has 14 amino acids. CDR3 bases: TGTGCCAGTGGGGAGAGTTGGTTGAATTCACCCCTCCACTTT. It yields the protein CASGESWLNSPLHF.

The gene calls are TRBV19 and TRBJ2-7, with 8 bases identical to TRBD2. The V segment lost 3 bases and the J segment 0 bases; nucleotides outside the gene matches: 4. The germline V gene has CDR1 LNHDA and CDR2 SQIVND (reference sequence). This CDR3 is 15 amino acids long. The CDR3 loop is CASSIVSGDSYEQYF. CDR3 coding DNA: TGTGCCAGTAGTATCGTTAGCGGGGACTCCTACGAGCAGTACTTC.

The chain recombines TRBV20-1 with TRBJ2-7, with 8 bases aligning to TRBD2. The ends lost 5 bases at V and 4 bases at J; junction bases unmatched: 13. The CDR3 covers 15 residues. Germline CDR1 and CDR2: DFQATT and SNEGSKA (reference sequence). CDR3 DNA sequence: TGCAGTGCTCTAAGAAGCGGGGGCGATATATACGAGCAGTACTTC. Its translation: CSALRSGGDIYEQYF.

This chain uses TRBV10-2 with TRBJ2-7; 12 bases are shared with TRBD2. V lost 7 bases, J lost 2 bases, and 12 bases stayed unmatched. The germline CDR1 and CDR2 sequences are WSHSY and SAAADI. The CDR3 runs to 17 residues. The CDR3 DNA is TGCGCCAGCAAGGGTGGGGCTAGCGGGAGGGAAGCCTACGAGCAGTACTTC. It codes for CASKGGASGREAYEQYF.

The V and J genes are TRBV2 and TRBJ1-1; D is perhaps TRBD1 (6 bases). This CDR3 is 13 amino acids long. V gave up 6 bases and J gave up 6 bases, with 14 bases separating them. Germline CDR1 is SNHLY and CDR2 is FYNNEI. In DNA, the CDR3 is TGTGCCAGCAGGAGGGGGGGCGGGTCTGAAGCTTTCTTT. This sequence encodes CASRRGGGSEAFF.